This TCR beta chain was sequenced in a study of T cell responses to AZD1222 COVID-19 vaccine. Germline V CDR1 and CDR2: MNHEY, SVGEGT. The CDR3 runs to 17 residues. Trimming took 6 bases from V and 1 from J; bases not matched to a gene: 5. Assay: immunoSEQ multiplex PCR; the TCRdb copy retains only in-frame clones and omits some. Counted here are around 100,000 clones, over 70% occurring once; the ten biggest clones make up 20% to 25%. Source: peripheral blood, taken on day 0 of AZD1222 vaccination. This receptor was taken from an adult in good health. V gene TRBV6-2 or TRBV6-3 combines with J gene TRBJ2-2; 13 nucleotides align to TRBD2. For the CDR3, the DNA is TGTGCCAGCAGCACCGGACTAGCGGGAGTGAACACCGGGGAGCTGTTTTTT. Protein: CASSTGLAGVNTGELFF.